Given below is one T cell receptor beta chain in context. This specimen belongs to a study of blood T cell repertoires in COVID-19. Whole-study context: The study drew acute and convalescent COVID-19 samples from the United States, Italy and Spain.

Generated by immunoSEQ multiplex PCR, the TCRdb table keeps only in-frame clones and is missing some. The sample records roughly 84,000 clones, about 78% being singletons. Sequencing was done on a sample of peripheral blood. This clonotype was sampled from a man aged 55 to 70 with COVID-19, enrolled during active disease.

CDR3 region: CASSEGLAFGNEQFF. DNA of the CDR3: TGTGCCAGCAGTGAAGGCCTAGCGTTTGGCAATGAGCAGTTCTTC. V gene TRBV2 combines with J gene TRBJ2-1, with a possible D match to TRBD2 (6 bases). V was cut by 1 base and J by 6 bases, with 13 bases left in between. This CDR3 spans 15 amino acids. Germline loops: CDR1 SNHLY, CDR2 FYNNEI.